A single sample is the source of the 10 T cell receptor beta chains below, sequenced in a study of blood T cell repertoires in COVID-19. Sequencing was performed with immunoSEQ multiplex PCR; in TCRdb, only in-frame clones are kept and a portion is missing. The sample lists 100,000 to 150,000 clones, roughly four fifths seen once, with approximately 6% in the top ten. The sample taken for sequencing was peripheral blood. These receptor sequences come from an elderly man with COVID-19, enrolled during active disease.

The chain combines TRBV6-6 with TRBJ1-2; D call uncertain. Germline lookup yields CDR1 MNHNY and CDR2 SVGAGI (reference sequence). Trimming removed 2 bases from V and 5 bases from J, with 9 bases in between. The length of the CDR3 is 13 residues. Here the CDR3 reads CASSYHPQYGYTF. DNA for the CDR3: TGTGCCAGCAGTTACCATCCACAGTATGGCTACACCTTC.

This sequence joins TRBV6-5 and TRBJ1-3, with unresolved D. CDR3 size: 14 residues. V lost 6 bases and J lost 0, with 9 bases in between. Germline CDR1 is MNHEY and CDR2 is SVGAGI. This CDR3 reads CASSPRRSGNTIYF. The CDR3 DNA reads TGTGCCAGCAGCCCCAGGCGCTCTGGAAACACCATATATTTT.

This sequence joins TRBV28 and TRBJ1-6; a possible D gene is TRBD1 (6 bases). The ends were cut back, 6 bases at V and 4 bases at J, with 10 bases in the middle. The CDR3 has 14 residues. Per germline, CDR1 MDHEN and CDR2 SYDVKM. The CDR3 spells CASSPGVYNSPLHF. The CDR3 DNA follows: TGTGCCAGCAGCCCAGGGGTGTATAATTCACCCCTCCACTTT.

This rearrangement joins TRBV6-5 to TRBJ2-7, with 9 positions matching TRBD1. Germline CDR1 and CDR2: MNHEY and SVGAGI. CDR3 length: 14 residues. V lost 6 bases, J lost 8 bases, and 11 bases stayed unmatched. The CDR3 DNA is TGTGCCAGCAGCCGCAGACAGGGGGACTTGAAGCAGTACTTC. It yields the protein CASSRRQGDLKQYF.

The rearrangement joins TRBV9 to TRBJ2-3, with 8 bases identical to TRBD1. The CDR3 runs 19 residues. After removal of 0 bases from V and 2 bases from J, the junction contained 14 bases not matched to a gene. Per germline, CDR1 SGDLS and CDR2 YYNGEE. CDR3 coding DNA: TGTGCCAGCAGCGTAGACGTTTTGGGGTCAGGGGGCCCCACAGATACGCAGTATTTT. Encoded protein: CASSVDVLGSGGPTDTQYF.

The chain uses TRBV10-3 and TRBJ1-1; D might be TRBD1 (5 bases). Germline values: CDR1 ENHRY, CDR2 SYGVKD. Trimming shortened V by 2 bases and J by 6 bases, and 13 bases separated the two germline ends. CDR3 length: 14 residues. The CDR3 DNA reads as TGTGCCATCAGTGAGCCGGGGGGTAGCGCTGAAGCTTTCTTT. This encodes CAISEPGGSAEAFF.

The chain combines TRBV5-6 with TRBJ2-7; tentative D call: TRBD2 (6 bases). This CDR3 spans 14 amino acids. Trimming stripped 5 bases from V and 0 bases from J, with 12 bases between. Per the germline V gene, CDR1 is SGHDT and CDR2 is YYEEEE. CDR3 region: CASSPPGSSYEQYF. The DNA for the CDR3 is TGTGCCAGCAGTCCTCCCGGGAGCTCCTACGAGCAGTACTTC.

The V and J genes are TRBV18 and TRBJ1-2; 9 bases align to TRBD1. Germline V gene data show CDR1 as KGHSH and CDR2 as LQKENI. The ends lost 2 bases at V and 7 bases at J; junction bases unmatched: 5. The CDR3 extends over 14 amino acids. The CDR3 reads CASSPEGQGGGYTF. The CDR3 nucleotides are TGTGCCAGCTCACCAGAGGGACAGGGTGGTGGCTACACCTTC.

The V gene is TRBV15, the J gene TRBJ2-5; TRBD1 matches at 10 bases. The V gene's germline CDR1 is LNHNV and CDR2 YYDKDF (reference sequence). The trim removed 3 bases at V and 5 bases at J, leaving 12 bases unmatched. The CDR3 has 17 amino acids. CDR3 amino acids: CATSSGLLRQGAETQYF. CDR3 sequence (DNA): TGTGCCACCAGCAGCGGTTTACTTCGACAGGGGGCGGAGACCCAGTACTTC.

The chain has TRBV30 and TRBJ1-5, with D hard to call. V lost 8 bases to trimming and J lost 0 bases, with 17 bases between them. CDR1 is GTSNPN, CDR2 SVGIG, per germline (reference sequence). The CDR3 loop spans 15 amino acids. This CDR3 reads CALAPPVGSNQPQHF. The DNA for the CDR3 is TGTGCCCTAGCCCCTCCGGTGGGTAGCAATCAGCCCCAGCATTTT.